The source of this T cell receptor beta chain is a study of control samples from healthy donors and cancer patients. Method: immunoSEQ multiplex PCR; TCRdb's copy keeps in-frame clones and lacks some. The table shows about 160,000 clones, with 80% to 95% occurring only once. Trimming cost V 1 base and J 7 bases, with 11 bases left between them. Germline lookup yields CDR1 SEHNR and CDR2 FQNEAQ (reference sequence). The CDR3 spans 14 residues. This clone turned up a few times. The sample was blood. The gene calls are TRBV7-9 and TRBJ1-5; D unclear. The origin of this receptor is a man younger than 30 in good health. In DNA form, the CDR3 reads TGTGCCAGCAGCTTAGACAGCGGAGGGCAGCCCCAGCATTTT. This gives the protein CASSLDSGGQPQHF.